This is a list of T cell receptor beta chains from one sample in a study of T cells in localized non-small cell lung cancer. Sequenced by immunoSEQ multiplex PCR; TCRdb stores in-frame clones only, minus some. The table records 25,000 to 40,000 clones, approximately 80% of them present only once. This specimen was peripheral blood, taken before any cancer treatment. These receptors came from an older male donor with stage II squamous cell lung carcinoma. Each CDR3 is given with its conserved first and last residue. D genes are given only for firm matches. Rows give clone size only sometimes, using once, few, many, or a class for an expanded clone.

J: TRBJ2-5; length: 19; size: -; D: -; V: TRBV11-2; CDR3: CASSPRGTQGTTYQETQYF; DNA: TGTGCCAGCAGCCCACGAGGAACTCAGGGGACTACGTACCAAGAGACCCAGTACTTC
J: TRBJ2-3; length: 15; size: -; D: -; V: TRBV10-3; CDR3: CAITLSDSHTDTQYF; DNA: TGTGCCATCACTTTAAGTGACAGTCACACAGATACGCAGTATTTT
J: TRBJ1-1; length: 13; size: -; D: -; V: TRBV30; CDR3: CAWTKTVNTEAFF; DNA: TGTGCCTGGACCAAAACAGTGAACACTGAAGCTTTCTTT
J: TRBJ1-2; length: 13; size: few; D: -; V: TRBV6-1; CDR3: CASIRGPEYGYTF; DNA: TGTGCCAGCATCAGGGGACCAGAATATGGCTACACCTTC
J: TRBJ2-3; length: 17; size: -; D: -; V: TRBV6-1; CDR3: CASSERAGPVSTDTQYF; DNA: TGTGCCAGCAGTGAAAGGGCAGGGCCGGTAAGCACAGATACGCAGTATTTT
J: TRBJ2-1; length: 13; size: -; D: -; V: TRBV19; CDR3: CASSIVPGPEQFF; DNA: TGTGCCAGTAGTATAGTGCCAGGACCTGAGCAGTTCTTC
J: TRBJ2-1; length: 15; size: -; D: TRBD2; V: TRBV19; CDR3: CASSTRAGGGNEQFF; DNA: TGTGCCAGTAGTACTCGAGCGGGAGGCGGGAATGAGCAGTTCTTC
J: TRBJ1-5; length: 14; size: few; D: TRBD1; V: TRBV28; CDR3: CASSAGQGNQPQHF; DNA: TGTGCCAGCAGTGCGGGACAGGGGAATCAGCCCCAGCATTTT
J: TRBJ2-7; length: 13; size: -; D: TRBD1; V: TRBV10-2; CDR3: CASSGDSSYEQYF; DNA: TGCGCCAGCAGTGGGGACAGCTCCTACGAGCAGTACTTC
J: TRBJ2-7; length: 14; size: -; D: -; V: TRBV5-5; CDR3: CASSAPGSSYEQYF; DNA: TGTGCCAGCAGCGCCCCAGGGAGCTCCTACGAGCAGTACTTC
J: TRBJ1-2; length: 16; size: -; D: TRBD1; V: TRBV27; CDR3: CASSQTGFPSNYGYTF; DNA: TGTGCCAGCTCTCAGACAGGGTTTCCTTCTAACTATGGCTACACCTTC
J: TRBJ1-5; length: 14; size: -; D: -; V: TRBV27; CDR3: CASSLQDSNQPQHF; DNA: TGTGCCAGCAGTTTACAGGATAGCAATCAGCCCCAGCATTTT
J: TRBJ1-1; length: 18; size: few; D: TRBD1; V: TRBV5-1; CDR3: CASSLGDRGPIGNTEAFF; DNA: TGCGCCAGCAGCTTGGGGGACAGGGGACCCATCGGGAACACTGAAGCTTTCTTT
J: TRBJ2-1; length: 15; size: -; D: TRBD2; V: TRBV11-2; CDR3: CASSSRTSGSDEQFF; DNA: TGTGCCAGCAGCTCCAGGACTAGCGGGAGCGATGAGCAGTTCTTC
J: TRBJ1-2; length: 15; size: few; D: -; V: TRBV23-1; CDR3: CASSPTGTFNYGYTF; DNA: TGCGCCAGCAGCCCAACCGGGACATTTAACTATGGCTACACCTTC
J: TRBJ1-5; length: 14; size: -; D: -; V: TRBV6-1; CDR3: CASSVGGQGQPQHF; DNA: TGTGCCAGCAGTGTAGGGGGGCAGGGTCAGCCCCAGCATTTT
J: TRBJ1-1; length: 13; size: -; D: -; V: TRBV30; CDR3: CAWRAGVKGEAFF; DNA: TGTGCCTGGAGAGCGGGGGTTAAAGGGGAAGCTTTCTTT
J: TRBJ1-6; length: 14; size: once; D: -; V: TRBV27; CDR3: CASSLFQDRSPLHF; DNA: TGTGCCAGCAGTTTATTCCAAGACCGGTCACCCCTCCACTTT
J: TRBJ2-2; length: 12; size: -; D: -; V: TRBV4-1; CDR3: CASSRNTGELFF; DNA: TGCGCCAGCAGCAGGAACACCGGGGAGCTGTTTTTT
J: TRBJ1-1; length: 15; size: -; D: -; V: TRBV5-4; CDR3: CASSDAGTPNTEAFF; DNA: TGTGCCAGCAGCGACGCCGGGACACCGAACACTGAAGCTTTCTTT
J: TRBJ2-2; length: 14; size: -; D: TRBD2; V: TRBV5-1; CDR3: CASSLVLAGGELFF; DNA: TGCGCCAGCAGCTTGGTTCTAGCGGGAGGGGAGCTGTTTTTT
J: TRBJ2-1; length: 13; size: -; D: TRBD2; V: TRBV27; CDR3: CASRLAGRDEQFF; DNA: TGTGCCAGCAGACTAGCGGGTAGGGATGAGCAGTTCTTC
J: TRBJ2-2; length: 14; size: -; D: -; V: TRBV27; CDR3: CASSLSRGSGELFF; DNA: TGTGCCAGCAGTTTATCGAGGGGTAGCGGGGAGCTGTTTTTT
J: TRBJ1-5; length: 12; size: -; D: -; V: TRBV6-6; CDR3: CASSFLNQPQHF; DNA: TGTGCCAGCAGTTTCCTTAATCAGCCCCAGCATTTT
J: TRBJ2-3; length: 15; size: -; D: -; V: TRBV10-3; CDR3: CAISDSLQVTDTQYF; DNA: TGTGCCATCAGTGATTCCCTGCAGGTCACAGATACGCAGTATTTT
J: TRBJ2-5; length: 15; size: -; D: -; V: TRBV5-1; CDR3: CASSLGRRFGETQYF; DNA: TGCGCCAGCAGCTTGGGGCGACGGTTCGGGGAGACCCAGTACTTC
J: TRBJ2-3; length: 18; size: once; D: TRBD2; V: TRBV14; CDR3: CASSQDYTSGGAIDTQYF; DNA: TGTGCCAGCAGCCAAGATTACACTAGCGGGGGGGCAATCGATACGCAGTATTTT
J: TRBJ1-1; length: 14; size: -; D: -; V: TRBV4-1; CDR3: CASSQYSENTEAFF; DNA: TGCGCCAGCAGCCAGTACAGTGAGAACACTGAAGCTTTCTTT
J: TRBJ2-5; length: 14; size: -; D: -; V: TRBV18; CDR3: CASSPDIVGETQYF; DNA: TGTGCCAGCTCACCAGATATTGTGGGAGAGACCCAGTACTTC
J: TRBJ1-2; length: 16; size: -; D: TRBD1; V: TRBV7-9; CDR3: CASSSFRGQENYGYTF; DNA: TGTGCCAGCAGCTCTTTCAGGGGACAGGAGAACTATGGCTACACCTTC
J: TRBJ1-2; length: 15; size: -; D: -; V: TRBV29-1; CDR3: CSARAPGAPSDGYTF; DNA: TGCAGCGCAAGGGCTCCGGGAGCGCCTTCGGATGGCTACACCTTC
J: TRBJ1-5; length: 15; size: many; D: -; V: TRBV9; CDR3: CASSAGTGNNQPQHF; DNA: TGTGCCAGCAGCGCGGGCACAGGGAACAATCAGCCCCAGCATTTT
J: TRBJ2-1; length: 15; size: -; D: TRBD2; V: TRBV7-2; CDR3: CASSLESGAYNEQFF; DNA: TGTGCCAGCAGCTTAGAGAGCGGGGCTTACAATGAGCAGTTCTTC
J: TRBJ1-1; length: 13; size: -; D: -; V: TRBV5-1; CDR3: CASSAVMNTEAFF; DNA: TGCGCCAGCAGCGCGGTAATGAACACTGAAGCTTTCTTT
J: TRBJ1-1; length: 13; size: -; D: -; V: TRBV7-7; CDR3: CASSQERNTEAFF; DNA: TGTGCTAGCAGTCAAGAGCGGAACACTGAAGCTTTCTTT
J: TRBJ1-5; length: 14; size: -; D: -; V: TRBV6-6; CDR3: CASSYQPFDQPQHF; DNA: TGTGCCAGCAGTTACCAGCCGTTCGATCAGCCCCAGCATTTT
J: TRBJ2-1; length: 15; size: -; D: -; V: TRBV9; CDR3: CASSVGSVTMDEQFF; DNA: TGTGCCAGCAGCGTAGGTTCTGTCACTATGGATGAGCAGTTCTTC
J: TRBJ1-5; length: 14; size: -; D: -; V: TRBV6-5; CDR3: CASSRQYSNQPQHF; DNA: TGTGCCAGCAGCCGACAGTATAGCAATCAGCCCCAGCATTTT
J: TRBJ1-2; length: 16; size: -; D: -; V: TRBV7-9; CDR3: CASSLPGLREVGGYTF; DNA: TGTGCCAGCAGCTTACCGGGACTCCGGGAGGTTGGTGGCTACACCTTC
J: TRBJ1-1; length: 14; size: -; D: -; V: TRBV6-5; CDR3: CASTRTLSDTEAFF; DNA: TGTGCCAGCACCCGGACACTCTCAGACACTGAAGCTTTCTTT
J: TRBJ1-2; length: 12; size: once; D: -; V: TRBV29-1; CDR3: CSVALARYGYTF; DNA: TGCAGCGTTGCATTAGCTAGATATGGCTACACCTTC
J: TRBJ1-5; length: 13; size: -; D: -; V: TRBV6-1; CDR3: CASRRDSNQPQHF; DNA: TGTGCCAGCAGGAGGGATAGCAATCAGCCCCAGCATTTT
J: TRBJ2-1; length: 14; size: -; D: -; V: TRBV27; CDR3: CASSLSYVPQAQFF; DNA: TGTGCCAGCAGTTTATCCTACGTCCCACAGGCCCAGTTCTTC
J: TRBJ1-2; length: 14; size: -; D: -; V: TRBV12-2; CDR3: CASRDWTVPYGYTF; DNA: TGTGCAAGTCGCGATTGGACAGTTCCATATGGCTACACCTTC
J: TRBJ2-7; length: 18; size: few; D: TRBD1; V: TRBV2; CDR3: CASSQPERGQGSSYEQYF; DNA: TGTGCCAGCAGTCAACCAGAGCGGGGACAGGGAAGCTCCTACGAGCAGTACTTC
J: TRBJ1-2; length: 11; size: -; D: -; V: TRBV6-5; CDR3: CASRSDAGYTF; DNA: TGTGCCAGCAGATCAGATGCTGGCTACACCTTC
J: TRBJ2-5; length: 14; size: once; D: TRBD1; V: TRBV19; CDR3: CASSYGQGAETQYF; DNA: TGTGCCAGTAGCTATGGACAGGGGGCGGAGACCCAGTACTTC
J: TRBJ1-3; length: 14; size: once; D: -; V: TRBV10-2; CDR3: CASSLQGSGNTIYF; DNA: TGCGCCAGCAGCCTCCAGGGATCTGGAAACACCATATATTTT
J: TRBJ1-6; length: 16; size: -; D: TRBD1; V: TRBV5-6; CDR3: CASSLDRGSYNSPLHF; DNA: TGTGCCAGCAGTTTGGACAGGGGCTCCTATAATTCACCCCTCCACTTT
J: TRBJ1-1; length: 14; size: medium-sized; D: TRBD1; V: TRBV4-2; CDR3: CASSGQGSHTEAFF; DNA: TGTGCCAGCAGCGGACAGGGGTCCCACACTGAAGCTTTCTTT
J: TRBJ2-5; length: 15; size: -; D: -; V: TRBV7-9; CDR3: CASSLVLGAQETQYF; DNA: TGTGCCAGCAGCTTAGTGCTCGGGGCCCAAGAGACCCAGTACTTC
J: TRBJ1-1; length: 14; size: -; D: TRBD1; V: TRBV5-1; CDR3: CASYTGERDTEAFF; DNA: TGCGCCAGCTACACAGGGGAGCGGGACACTGAAGCTTTCTTT
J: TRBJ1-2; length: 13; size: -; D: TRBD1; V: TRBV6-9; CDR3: CASSPQGDYGYTF; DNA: TGTGCCAGCAGCCCGCAGGGGGACTATGGCTACACCTTC
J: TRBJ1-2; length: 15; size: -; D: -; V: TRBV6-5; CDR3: CASSPLGNANYGYTF; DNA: TGTGCCAGCAGTCCCCTCGGGAACGCTAACTATGGCTACACCTTC
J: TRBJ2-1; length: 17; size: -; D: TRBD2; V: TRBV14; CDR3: CASGQVGGSGSENEQFF; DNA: TGTGCCAGCGGCCAAGTAGGAGGGAGCGGGAGTGAAAATGAGCAGTTCTTC
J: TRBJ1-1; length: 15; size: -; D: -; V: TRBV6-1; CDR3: CASSEARSKAVEAFF; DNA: TGTGCCAGCAGTGAAGCGCGTAGTAAGGCGGTTGAAGCTTTCTTT
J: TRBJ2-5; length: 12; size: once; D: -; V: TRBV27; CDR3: CASSYPFGTQYF; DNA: TGTGCCAGCAGTTACCCCTTCGGAACCCAGTACTTC
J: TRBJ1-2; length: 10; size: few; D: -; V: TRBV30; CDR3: CAFGARGYTF; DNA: TGTGCCTTCGGGGCCCGGGGCTACACCTTC
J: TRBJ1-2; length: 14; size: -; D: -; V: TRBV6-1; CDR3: CASSITETNYGYTF; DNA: TGTGCCAGCAGCATTACAGAGACTAACTATGGCTACACCTTC